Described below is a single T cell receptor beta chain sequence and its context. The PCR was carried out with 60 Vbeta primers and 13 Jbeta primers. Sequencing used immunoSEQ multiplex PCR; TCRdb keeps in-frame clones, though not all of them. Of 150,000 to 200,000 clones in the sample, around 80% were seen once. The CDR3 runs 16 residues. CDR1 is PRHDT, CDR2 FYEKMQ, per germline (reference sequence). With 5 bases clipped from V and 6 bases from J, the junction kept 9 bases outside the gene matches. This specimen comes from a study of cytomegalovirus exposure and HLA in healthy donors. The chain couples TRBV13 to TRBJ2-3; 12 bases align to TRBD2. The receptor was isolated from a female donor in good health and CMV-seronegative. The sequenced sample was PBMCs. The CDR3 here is CASSPIGLAGNDTQYF. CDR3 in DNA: TGTGCCAGCAGCCCTATAGGACTAGCGGGAAACGATACGCAGTATTTT.